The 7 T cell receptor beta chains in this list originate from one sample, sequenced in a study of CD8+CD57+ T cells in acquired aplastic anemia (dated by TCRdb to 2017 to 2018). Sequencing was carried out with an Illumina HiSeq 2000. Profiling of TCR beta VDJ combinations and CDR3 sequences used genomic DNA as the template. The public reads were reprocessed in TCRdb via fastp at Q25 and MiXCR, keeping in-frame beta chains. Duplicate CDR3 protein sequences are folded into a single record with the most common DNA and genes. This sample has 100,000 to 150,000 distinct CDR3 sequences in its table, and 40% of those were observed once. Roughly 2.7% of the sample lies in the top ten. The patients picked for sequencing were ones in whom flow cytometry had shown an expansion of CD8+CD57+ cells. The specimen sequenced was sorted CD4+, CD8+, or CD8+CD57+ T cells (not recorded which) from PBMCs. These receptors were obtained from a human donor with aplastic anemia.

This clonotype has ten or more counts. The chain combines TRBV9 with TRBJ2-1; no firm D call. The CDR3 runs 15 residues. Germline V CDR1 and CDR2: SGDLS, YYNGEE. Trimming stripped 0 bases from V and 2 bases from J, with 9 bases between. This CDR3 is CASSVEEAAYNEQFF. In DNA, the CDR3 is TGTGCCAGCAGCGTAGAAGAAGCAGCCTACAATGAGCAGTTCTTC.

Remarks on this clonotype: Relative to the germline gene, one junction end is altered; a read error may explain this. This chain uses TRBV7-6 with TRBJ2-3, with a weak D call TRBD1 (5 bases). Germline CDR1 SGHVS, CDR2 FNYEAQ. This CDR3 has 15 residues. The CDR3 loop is CASSLAGLGTGTQCF. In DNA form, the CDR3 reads TGTGCCAGCAGCTTAGCGGGGCTTGGCACAGGTACGCAGTGTTTT.

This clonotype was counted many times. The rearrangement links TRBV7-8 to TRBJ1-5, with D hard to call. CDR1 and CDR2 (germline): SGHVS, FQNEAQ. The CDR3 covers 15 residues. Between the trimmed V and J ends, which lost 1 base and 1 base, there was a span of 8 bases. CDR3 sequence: CASSLEVGSNQPQHF. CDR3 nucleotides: TGTGCCAGCAGCTTAGAGGTAGGAAGCAATCAGCCCCAGCATTTT.

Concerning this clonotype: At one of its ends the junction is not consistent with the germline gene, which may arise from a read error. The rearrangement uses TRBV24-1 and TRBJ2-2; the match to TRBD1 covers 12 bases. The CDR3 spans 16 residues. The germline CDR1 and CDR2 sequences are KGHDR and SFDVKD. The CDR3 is CASSPPGQGAHGELFF. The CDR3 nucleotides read TGTGCCAGCAGTCCCCCGGGACAGGGGGCTCACGGGGAGCTGTTTTTT.

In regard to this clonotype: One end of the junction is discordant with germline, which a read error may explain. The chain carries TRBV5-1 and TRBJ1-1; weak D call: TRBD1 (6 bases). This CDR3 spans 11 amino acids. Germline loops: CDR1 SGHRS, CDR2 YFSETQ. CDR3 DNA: TGCGCCGGCAGCTTTGGACAGGAAGCTTTCTTT. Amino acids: CAGSFGQEAFF.

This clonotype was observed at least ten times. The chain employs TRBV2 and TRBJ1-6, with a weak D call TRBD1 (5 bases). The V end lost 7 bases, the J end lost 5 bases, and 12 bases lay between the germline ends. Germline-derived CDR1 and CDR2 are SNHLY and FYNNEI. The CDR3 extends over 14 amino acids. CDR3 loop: CASNRQGNNSPLHF. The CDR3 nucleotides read TGTGCCAGCAATAGGCAGGGTAATAATTCACCCCTCCACTTT.

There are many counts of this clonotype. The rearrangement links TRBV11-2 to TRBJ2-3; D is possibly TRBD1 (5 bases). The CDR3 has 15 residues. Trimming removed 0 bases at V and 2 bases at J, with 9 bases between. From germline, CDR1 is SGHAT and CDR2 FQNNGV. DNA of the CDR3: TGTGCCAGCAGCTTAGAAGGGGCCCTCACAGATACGCAGTATTTT. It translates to CASSLEGALTDTQYF.